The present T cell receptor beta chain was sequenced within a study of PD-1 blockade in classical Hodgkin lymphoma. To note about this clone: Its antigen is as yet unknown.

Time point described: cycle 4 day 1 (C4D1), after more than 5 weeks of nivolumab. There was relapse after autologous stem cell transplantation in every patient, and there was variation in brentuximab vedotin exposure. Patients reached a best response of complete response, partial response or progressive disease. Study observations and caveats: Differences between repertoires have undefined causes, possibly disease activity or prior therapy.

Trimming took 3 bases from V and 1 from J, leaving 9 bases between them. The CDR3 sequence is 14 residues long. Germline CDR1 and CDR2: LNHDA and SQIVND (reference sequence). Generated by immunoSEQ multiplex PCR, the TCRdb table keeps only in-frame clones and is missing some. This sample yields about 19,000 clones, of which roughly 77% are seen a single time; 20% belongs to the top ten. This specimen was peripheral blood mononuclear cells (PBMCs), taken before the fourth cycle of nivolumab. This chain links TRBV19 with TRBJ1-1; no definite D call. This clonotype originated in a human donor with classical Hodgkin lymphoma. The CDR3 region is CASSIGHQNTEAFF. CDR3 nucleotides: TGTGCCAGTAGTATTGGGCATCAGAACACTGAAGCTTTCTTT.